What follows are 3 T cell receptor beta chains derived from one specimen sequenced in a study of Graves' ophthalmopathy and Graves' hyperthyroidism. TCR beta CDR3 amplification used RNA transcripts. In the first round, RT-PCR was carried out with HTBI primers, and a multiplex PCR formed the second round. Using its own MiXCR run on the multiplex PCR reads, TCRdb lists one record per CDR3 protein. The sample includes a few hundred thousand distinct CDR3 sequences, 15% of them seen just once. Sequences were obtained from peripheral blood. The receptors here all came from a woman in her late teens or twenties with stable Graves' hyperthyroidism.

This clonotype was seen many times. The chain recombines TRBV6-1 with TRBJ1-2; the D gene is possibly TRBD1 (5 bases). From germline, CDR1 is MNHNS and CDR2 SASEGT. V lost 5 bases to trimming and J lost 5 bases, with 12 bases between them. This CDR3 has 13 residues. CDR3 amino acids: CASSMTESYGYTF. CDR3 nucleotide sequence: TGTGCCAGCAGTATGACAGAGAGTTATGGCTACACCTTC.

The table lists this clonotype with a count of one. This may stem from a read error, because a much larger clone lies one nucleotide away. J is TRBJ1-5 and V is TRBV2; unclear D gene. CDR3 length: 11 amino acids. Germline CDR1 reads SNHLY; CDR2 reads FYNNEI. The CDR3 DNA reads as TGTACCAGCGGGCTTTTTCAGCCCCAGCATTTT. Residues: CTSGLFQPQHF.

This clonotype was found many times. The chain is built from TRBV28 and TRBJ1-2; possible D gene TRBD1, 5 bases. V lost 8 bases and J lost 6, with 13 bases in between. This CDR3 region has 12 residues. CDR1 and CDR2 (germline): MDHEN, SYDVKM. The chain's CDR3 is CASVEGRDGYTF. The CDR3, as DNA: TGTGCCAGCGTGGAGGGGCGGGATGGCTACACCTTC.